The following is a T cell receptor beta chain sequence with its context. This sample is drawn from a study of blood T cell repertoires in COVID-19. Study in general: Samples taken during acute and convalescent COVID-19 were collected in the United States, Italy and Spain.

V was trimmed by 1 base and J by 2 bases, leaving 8 bases between them. The length of the CDR3 is 14 residues. CDR1 MNHEY and CDR2 SMNVEV come from the germline V gene (reference sequence). Profiled with immunoSEQ multiplex PCR; TCRdb holds only in-frame clones, not every one. The sample lists fewer than 150,000 clones, 88% occurring once. This sequence originates from a man aged 50 to 60 with active or convalescent COVID-19. Material for sequencing was peripheral blood. The V call is TRBV27, the J call TRBJ2-5, with no clear D. Here the CDR3 reads CASSLLSSQETQYF. CDR3 coding DNA: TGTGCCAGCAGTTTATTGTCCAGTCAAGAGACCCAGTACTTC.